These 30 T cell receptor beta chains were sequenced from one sample in a study of T-cell memory formation after mild COVID-19. TCRdb ran MiXCR on the 5' RACE reads and lists one entry per CDR3 protein. The table lists 240,000 or so distinct CDR3 sequences, around 10% of them singletons. Sequencing was carried out using PBMCs or a T cell subset sorted from them (not recorded which). The source is a man between 18 and 29 years old who had mild COVID-19 (a few samples of this study predate the infection). Cell type and time point are not known.

This clonotype occurred a few times. The chain links TRBV20-1 to TRBJ2-1, with 8 nucleotides matching TRBD2. The trim removed 3 bases at V and 5 bases at J, leaving 15 bases unmatched. From germline, CDR1 is DFQATT and CDR2 SNEGSKA (reference sequence). The CDR3 loop spans 17 amino acids. As DNA, the CDR3 is TGCAGTGCTAGCGAAGCGGGGGCCCGCTGGCGGCACAATGAGCAGTTCTTC. Translating gives CSASEAGARWRHNEQFF.

This clonotype came up a few times. V and J are TRBV7-2 and TRBJ1-6; D uncertain. This CDR3 contains 15 residues. CDR1 is SGHTA, CDR2 FQGNSA, per germline. V was clipped by 5 bases and J by 11 bases, with 19 bases between them. This CDR3 reads CASSPSPFAGPPLHF. As DNA, the CDR3 is TGTGCCAGCAGCCCTTCCCCCTTCGCAGGACCACCCCTCCACTTT.

This clonotype was seen ten or more times. The chain couples TRBV30 to TRBJ2-2; no firm D call. Germline-derived CDR1 and CDR2 are GTSNPN and SVGIG (reference sequence). The CDR3 extends over 12 amino acids. The V and J ends lost 5 bases and 6 bases respectively, with 10 bases between them. The CDR3 protein is CAWPGVAGELFF. CDR3 bases: TGTGCCTGGCCTGGGGTCGCCGGGGAGCTGTTTTTT.

The J gene is TRBJ2-1, the V gene TRBV6-4; D unresolved. Germline values: CDR1 MRHNA, CDR2 SNTAGT. CDR3 length: 16 residues. Trimming cost V 6 bases and J 10 bases, with 25 bases left between them. In DNA form, the CDR3 reads TGTGCCAGCAGCGCTGAATTAGTTCTAAACACCGGGGAGCAGTTCTTC. This codes for CASSAELVLNTGEQFF.

In its sample, this clonotype was seen many times. The chain employs TRBV7-2 and TRBJ1-3, with D hard to call. V dropped 3 bases and J dropped 1 base, with 4 bases sitting between them. Germline V gene sequence: CDR1 SGHTA, CDR2 FQGNSA. The CDR3 runs 13 residues. CDR3 region: CASSFNSGNTIYF. The CDR3 region has the DNA TGTGCCAGCAGCTTTAATTCTGGAAACACCATATATTTT.

This sequence joins TRBV12-3 or TRBV12-4 and TRBJ1-4; D is perhaps TRBD1 (6 bases). This CDR3 is built from 15 residues. Deletions cut 6 bases from V and 8 bases from J, with 19 bases between. The DNA for the CDR3 is TGTGCCAGCAGACCCAGGGACACCGGGGGAGAAAAACTGTTTTTT. It translates to CASRPRDTGGEKLFF.

The sample holds a few counts of this clonotype. The chain is built from TRBV28 and TRBJ2-1, with 13 bases aligning to TRBD2. CDR1 MDHEN and CDR2 SYDVKM come from the germline V gene. The V and J ends lost 6 bases and 8 bases, in that order; junction bases with no gene match: 7. The CDR3 is made up of 15 amino acids. CDR3 region: CASSSLAGGPDEQFF. CDR3 nucleotide sequence: TGTGCCAGCAGCTCACTAGCGGGGGGGCCTGATGAGCAGTTCTTC.

This clonotype was seen a handful of times. V is TRBV27 and J is TRBJ1-5; weak D call: TRBD1 (6 bases). V lost 8 bases and J lost 9, with 23 bases in between. Germline V CDR1 and CDR2: MNHEY, SMNVEV (reference sequence). The CDR3 sequence is 15 residues long. The CDR3 loop is CASSPWGGGGVPQHF. The DNA for the CDR3 is TGTGCCAGCTCCCCCTGGGGGGGCGGCGGAGTGCCCCAGCATTTT.

CDR3 nucleotides: TGCAGTGCTAGAGAAGCGGGGGGGCCGGAGACCCAGTACTTC. This gives the protein CSAREAGGPETQYF. The rearrangement joins TRBV20-1 to TRBJ2-5; TRBD2 aligns across 10 bases. V lost 0 bases, J lost 5 bases, and 3 bases stayed unmatched. Germline CDR1 and CDR2: DFQATT and SNEGSKA (reference sequence). The CDR3 has 14 residues.

The rearrangement links TRBV15 to TRBJ1-1; a weak D match, TRBD1 (6 bases). Trimming stripped 3 bases from V and 4 bases from J, with 12 bases between. The CDR3 sequence is 14 residues long. Germline CDR1 and CDR2: LNHNV and YYDKDF (reference sequence). CDR3 loop: CATSSNIGGTEAFF. The CDR3 region has the DNA TGTGCCACCAGCAGTAACATAGGGGGCACTGAAGCTTTCTTT.

This clonotype was counted between two and nine times. The chain uses TRBV10-3 and TRBJ1-1; 7 nucleotides align to TRBD1. Germline V lookup: CDR1 ENHRY, CDR2 SYGVKD. J gave up 8 bases and V 2 bases, and 2 bases lay outside the gene matches. The CDR3 covers 12 residues. CDR3 sequence (DNA): TGTGCCATCAGTGAGACACAGGGGGAAGCTTTCTTT. Its protein product is CAISETQGEAFF.

This clonotype has just a few counts. This sequence joins TRBV7-8 and TRBJ1-3; D is ambiguous. Germline V gene sequence: CDR1 SGHVS, CDR2 FQNEAQ. The CDR3 runs 14 residues. Trimming took off 5 bases at V and 0 bases at J, with 8 bases between the two ends. Written as DNA, the CDR3 is TGTGCCAGCAGCAGAGATTACTCTGGAAACACCATATATTTT. Its translation is CASSRDYSGNTIYF. The entire variable domain, with the rest obtained from reference TRBV7-8 and TRBJ1-3, is as follows: GAGVSQSPRYKVAKRGQDVALRCDPISGHVSLFWYQQALGQGPEFLTYFQNEAQLDKSGLPSDRFFAERPEGSVSTLKIQRTQQEDSAVYLCASSRDYSGNTIYFGEGSWLTVV.

Ten or more counts support this clonotype. The V and J genes are TRBV7-2 and TRBJ2-3, with a possible D match to TRBD1 (5 bases). V gave up 5 bases and J gave up 6 bases, with 9 bases separating them. CDR1 is SGHTA, CDR2 FQGNSA, per germline. The CDR3 covers 12 residues. In DNA, the CDR3 is TGTGCCAGCAGCCGCCCAGGGGATACGCAGTATTTT. Amino acid sequence: CASSRPGDTQYF.

This clonotype was found a few times. The chain links TRBV29-1 to TRBJ1-2; D gene ambiguous. Looked up from germline, CDR1 is SQVTM and CDR2 is ANQGSEA. V lost 7 bases, J lost 4 bases, and 16 bases lay in between. The CDR3 loop spans 13 amino acids. DNA for the CDR3: TGCAGCGGAAGGTCGCCCCTTGGCTATGGCTACACCTTC. It translates to CSGRSPLGYGYTF.

At least ten counts were recorded for this clonotype. The chain employs TRBV20-1 and TRBJ2-3; 10 bases are a match to TRBD2. The length of the CDR3 is 15 residues. The germline CDR1 and CDR2 sequences are DFQATT and SNEGSKA (reference sequence). The V segment lost 4 bases and the J segment 6 bases; nucleotides outside the gene matches: 10. The CDR3 protein is CSANFEAGGPDTQYF. The CDR3 DNA is TGCAGTGCTAATTTTGAAGCGGGGGGGCCGGATACGCAGTATTTT.

This clonotype was detected ten times or more. V usage is TRBV5-1 and J usage is TRBJ2-3, with 10 bases that match TRBD2. Germline lookup yields CDR1 SGHRS and CDR2 YFSETQ. V trimming: 0 bases; J trimming: 3 bases; junction bases outside the gene matches: 4. This CDR3 region has 16 residues. This CDR3 reads CASSLGGLALTDTQYF. The CDR3 DNA reads as TGCGCCAGCAGCTTGGGGGGACTAGCGTTGACAGATACGCAGTATTTT.

This clonotype showed up just a few times. This chain uses TRBV6-5 with TRBJ2-2; D is unresolved. Germline V CDR1 and CDR2: MNHEY, SVGAGI. This CDR3 is 16 amino acids long. V dropped 7 bases and J dropped 2 bases, with 17 bases sitting between them. CDR3 loop: CASIPLSGLNTGELFF. The CDR3 bases are TGTGCCAGCATTCCTTTATCGGGCCTAAACACCGGGGAGCTGTTTTTT.

This chain links TRBV11-2 with TRBJ2-5; D is perhaps TRBD2 (7 bases). Between the trimmed V and J ends, which lost 3 bases and 5 bases, there was a span of 22 bases. Germline CDR1 is SGHAT and CDR2 is FQNNGV. The CDR3 has 17 residues. CDR3 DNA: TGTGCCAGCAGCTTCCGAAGGGGGGGGCCTTCAGAGGAGACCCAGTACTTC. Its translation: CASSFRRGGPSEETQYF.

This chain joins TRBV7-2 and TRBJ1-1, with D uncertain. Germline loops: CDR1 SGHTA, CDR2 FQGNSA. This CDR3 contains 15 residues. V shed 5 bases and J shed 7 bases, with 20 bases lying between them. The CDR3 here is CASSETYGVLVEAFF. CDR3 nucleotide sequence: TGTGCCAGCAGCGAGACCTATGGAGTTTTGGTTGAAGCTTTCTTT.

This clonotype was recorded at least ten times. This chain connects TRBV5-1 to TRBJ2-3; D call uncertain. Germline-derived CDR1 and CDR2 are SGHRS and YFSETQ. Trimming left V 1 base short and J 0 bases short, with 3 bases between. The CDR3 contains 13 residues. CDR3 DNA: TGCGCCAGCAGCTTGAGAAGCACAGATACGCAGTATTTT. Its translation is CASSLRSTDTQYF.

The chain joins TRBV5-6 to TRBJ2-3; D could derive from TRBD1 or TRBD2 (6 bases each). The germline CDR1 and CDR2 sequences are SGHDT and YYEEEE. Trimming stripped 4 bases from V and 6 bases from J, with 18 bases between. This CDR3 contains 15 residues. DNA for the CDR3: TGTGCCAGCAGCCCCGACAAGGGGGGCCGGGATACGCAGTATTTT. Its translation is CASSPDKGGRDTQYF.

The J gene is TRBJ1-1, the V gene TRBV5-1, with 8 nucleotides matching TRBD1. This CDR3 has 16 residues. J lost 0 bases, V lost 0 bases, and 4 bases had no gene match. Germline-derived CDR1 and CDR2 are SGHRS and YFSETQ. The CDR3 here is CASSLARGRLNTEAFF. The CDR3 DNA reads TGCGCCAGCAGCTTGGCCAGGGGGCGGTTGAACACTGAAGCTTTCTTT.

The gene calls are TRBV20-1 and TRBJ2-5; tentative D call: TRBD1 (5 bases). Germline assignment: CDR1 DFQATT and CDR2 SNEGSKA (reference sequence). The CDR3 has 14 residues. V lost 1 base to trimming and J lost 2 bases, with 11 bases between them. The CDR3 bases are TGCAGTGCTAGAGGATGGACATCTCAAGAGACCCAGTACTTC. Translating it yields CSARGWTSQETQYF.

The CDR3 is CASSLMGIAYEQYF. The CDR3 DNA follows: TGTGCCAGCAGCTTAATGGGGATAGCCTACGAGCAGTACTTC. V is TRBV7-9 and J is TRBJ2-7; D uncertain. The CDR3 spans 14 residues. Germline lookup yields CDR1 SEHNR and CDR2 FQNEAQ (reference sequence). The V end lost 2 bases, the J end lost 2 bases, and 10 bases lay between the germline ends.

This clonotype was picked up a small number of times. V and J are TRBV6-2 or TRBV6-3 and TRBJ2-7, with TRBD1 matching over 9 bases. With V trimmed by 5 bases and J by 6 bases, 5 bases remained unmatched. This CDR3 is 13 amino acids long. Per germline, CDR1 MNHEY and CDR2 SVGEGT. As DNA, the CDR3 is TGTGCCAGCAGTCCGGGACAGGGTTCCGAGCAGTACTTC. Translating it yields CASSPGQGSEQYF.

This clonotype was detected a few times. The chain couples TRBV6-5 to TRBJ1-2; no definite D call. V was trimmed by 7 bases and J by 7 bases, leaving 16 bases between them. This CDR3 is 13 amino acids long. Germline V gene lookup returns CDR1 MNHEY and CDR2 SVGAGI. CDR3: CASTDRSGSGYTF. The CDR3 coding sequence is TGTGCCAGCACCGACCGGTCCGGTAGTGGCTACACCTTC.

This clonotype was picked up a small number of times. The V and J genes are TRBV5-1 and TRBJ2-5, with TRBD1 matching 9 bases. The CDR3 totals 14 residues. Looked up from germline, CDR1 is SGHRS and CDR2 is YFSETQ. V shed 0 bases, J shed 7 bases, and the junction held 4 bases outside the gene matches. The DNA for the CDR3 is TGCGCCAGCAGCTTGGGGACAGGGGAAGGGACCCAGTACTTC. Amino acid sequence: CASSLGTGEGTQYF.

This clonotype was counted only a few times. The gene calls are TRBV3-1 and TRBJ2-5; D is uncertain. V lost 3 bases, J lost 0 bases, and 5 bases lay in between. The CDR3 sequence is 13 residues long. The germline CDR1 and CDR2 sequences are LGHDT and YNNKEL (reference sequence). The CDR3 nucleotides are TGTGCCAGCAGCCAGTCGAACCAAGAGACCCAGTACTTC. It translates to CASSQSNQETQYF.

V is TRBV3-1 and J is TRBJ2-7, with D perhaps matching TRBD1 (6 bases). Germline V CDR1 and CDR2: LGHDT, YNNKEL (reference sequence). The CDR3 has 16 residues. Trimming took off 4 bases at V and 4 bases at J, with 20 bases between the two ends. In nucleotides, the CDR3 is TGTGCCAGCAGCCGATCGACAGGCTTTCTGGGGTACGAGCAGTACTTC. Its translation is CASSRSTGFLGYEQYF.

This clonotype appeared a few times. This chain joins TRBV29-1 and TRBJ1-4; D remains ambiguous. The CDR3 loop spans 14 amino acids. Germline V CDR1 and CDR2: SQVTM, ANQGSEA. The V end was cut by 1 base, the J end by 2 bases, with 8 bases between. This chain's CDR3 is CSVEGANTNEKLFF. The DNA for the CDR3 is TGCAGCGTTGAAGGGGCCAATACTAATGAAAAACTGTTTTTT.